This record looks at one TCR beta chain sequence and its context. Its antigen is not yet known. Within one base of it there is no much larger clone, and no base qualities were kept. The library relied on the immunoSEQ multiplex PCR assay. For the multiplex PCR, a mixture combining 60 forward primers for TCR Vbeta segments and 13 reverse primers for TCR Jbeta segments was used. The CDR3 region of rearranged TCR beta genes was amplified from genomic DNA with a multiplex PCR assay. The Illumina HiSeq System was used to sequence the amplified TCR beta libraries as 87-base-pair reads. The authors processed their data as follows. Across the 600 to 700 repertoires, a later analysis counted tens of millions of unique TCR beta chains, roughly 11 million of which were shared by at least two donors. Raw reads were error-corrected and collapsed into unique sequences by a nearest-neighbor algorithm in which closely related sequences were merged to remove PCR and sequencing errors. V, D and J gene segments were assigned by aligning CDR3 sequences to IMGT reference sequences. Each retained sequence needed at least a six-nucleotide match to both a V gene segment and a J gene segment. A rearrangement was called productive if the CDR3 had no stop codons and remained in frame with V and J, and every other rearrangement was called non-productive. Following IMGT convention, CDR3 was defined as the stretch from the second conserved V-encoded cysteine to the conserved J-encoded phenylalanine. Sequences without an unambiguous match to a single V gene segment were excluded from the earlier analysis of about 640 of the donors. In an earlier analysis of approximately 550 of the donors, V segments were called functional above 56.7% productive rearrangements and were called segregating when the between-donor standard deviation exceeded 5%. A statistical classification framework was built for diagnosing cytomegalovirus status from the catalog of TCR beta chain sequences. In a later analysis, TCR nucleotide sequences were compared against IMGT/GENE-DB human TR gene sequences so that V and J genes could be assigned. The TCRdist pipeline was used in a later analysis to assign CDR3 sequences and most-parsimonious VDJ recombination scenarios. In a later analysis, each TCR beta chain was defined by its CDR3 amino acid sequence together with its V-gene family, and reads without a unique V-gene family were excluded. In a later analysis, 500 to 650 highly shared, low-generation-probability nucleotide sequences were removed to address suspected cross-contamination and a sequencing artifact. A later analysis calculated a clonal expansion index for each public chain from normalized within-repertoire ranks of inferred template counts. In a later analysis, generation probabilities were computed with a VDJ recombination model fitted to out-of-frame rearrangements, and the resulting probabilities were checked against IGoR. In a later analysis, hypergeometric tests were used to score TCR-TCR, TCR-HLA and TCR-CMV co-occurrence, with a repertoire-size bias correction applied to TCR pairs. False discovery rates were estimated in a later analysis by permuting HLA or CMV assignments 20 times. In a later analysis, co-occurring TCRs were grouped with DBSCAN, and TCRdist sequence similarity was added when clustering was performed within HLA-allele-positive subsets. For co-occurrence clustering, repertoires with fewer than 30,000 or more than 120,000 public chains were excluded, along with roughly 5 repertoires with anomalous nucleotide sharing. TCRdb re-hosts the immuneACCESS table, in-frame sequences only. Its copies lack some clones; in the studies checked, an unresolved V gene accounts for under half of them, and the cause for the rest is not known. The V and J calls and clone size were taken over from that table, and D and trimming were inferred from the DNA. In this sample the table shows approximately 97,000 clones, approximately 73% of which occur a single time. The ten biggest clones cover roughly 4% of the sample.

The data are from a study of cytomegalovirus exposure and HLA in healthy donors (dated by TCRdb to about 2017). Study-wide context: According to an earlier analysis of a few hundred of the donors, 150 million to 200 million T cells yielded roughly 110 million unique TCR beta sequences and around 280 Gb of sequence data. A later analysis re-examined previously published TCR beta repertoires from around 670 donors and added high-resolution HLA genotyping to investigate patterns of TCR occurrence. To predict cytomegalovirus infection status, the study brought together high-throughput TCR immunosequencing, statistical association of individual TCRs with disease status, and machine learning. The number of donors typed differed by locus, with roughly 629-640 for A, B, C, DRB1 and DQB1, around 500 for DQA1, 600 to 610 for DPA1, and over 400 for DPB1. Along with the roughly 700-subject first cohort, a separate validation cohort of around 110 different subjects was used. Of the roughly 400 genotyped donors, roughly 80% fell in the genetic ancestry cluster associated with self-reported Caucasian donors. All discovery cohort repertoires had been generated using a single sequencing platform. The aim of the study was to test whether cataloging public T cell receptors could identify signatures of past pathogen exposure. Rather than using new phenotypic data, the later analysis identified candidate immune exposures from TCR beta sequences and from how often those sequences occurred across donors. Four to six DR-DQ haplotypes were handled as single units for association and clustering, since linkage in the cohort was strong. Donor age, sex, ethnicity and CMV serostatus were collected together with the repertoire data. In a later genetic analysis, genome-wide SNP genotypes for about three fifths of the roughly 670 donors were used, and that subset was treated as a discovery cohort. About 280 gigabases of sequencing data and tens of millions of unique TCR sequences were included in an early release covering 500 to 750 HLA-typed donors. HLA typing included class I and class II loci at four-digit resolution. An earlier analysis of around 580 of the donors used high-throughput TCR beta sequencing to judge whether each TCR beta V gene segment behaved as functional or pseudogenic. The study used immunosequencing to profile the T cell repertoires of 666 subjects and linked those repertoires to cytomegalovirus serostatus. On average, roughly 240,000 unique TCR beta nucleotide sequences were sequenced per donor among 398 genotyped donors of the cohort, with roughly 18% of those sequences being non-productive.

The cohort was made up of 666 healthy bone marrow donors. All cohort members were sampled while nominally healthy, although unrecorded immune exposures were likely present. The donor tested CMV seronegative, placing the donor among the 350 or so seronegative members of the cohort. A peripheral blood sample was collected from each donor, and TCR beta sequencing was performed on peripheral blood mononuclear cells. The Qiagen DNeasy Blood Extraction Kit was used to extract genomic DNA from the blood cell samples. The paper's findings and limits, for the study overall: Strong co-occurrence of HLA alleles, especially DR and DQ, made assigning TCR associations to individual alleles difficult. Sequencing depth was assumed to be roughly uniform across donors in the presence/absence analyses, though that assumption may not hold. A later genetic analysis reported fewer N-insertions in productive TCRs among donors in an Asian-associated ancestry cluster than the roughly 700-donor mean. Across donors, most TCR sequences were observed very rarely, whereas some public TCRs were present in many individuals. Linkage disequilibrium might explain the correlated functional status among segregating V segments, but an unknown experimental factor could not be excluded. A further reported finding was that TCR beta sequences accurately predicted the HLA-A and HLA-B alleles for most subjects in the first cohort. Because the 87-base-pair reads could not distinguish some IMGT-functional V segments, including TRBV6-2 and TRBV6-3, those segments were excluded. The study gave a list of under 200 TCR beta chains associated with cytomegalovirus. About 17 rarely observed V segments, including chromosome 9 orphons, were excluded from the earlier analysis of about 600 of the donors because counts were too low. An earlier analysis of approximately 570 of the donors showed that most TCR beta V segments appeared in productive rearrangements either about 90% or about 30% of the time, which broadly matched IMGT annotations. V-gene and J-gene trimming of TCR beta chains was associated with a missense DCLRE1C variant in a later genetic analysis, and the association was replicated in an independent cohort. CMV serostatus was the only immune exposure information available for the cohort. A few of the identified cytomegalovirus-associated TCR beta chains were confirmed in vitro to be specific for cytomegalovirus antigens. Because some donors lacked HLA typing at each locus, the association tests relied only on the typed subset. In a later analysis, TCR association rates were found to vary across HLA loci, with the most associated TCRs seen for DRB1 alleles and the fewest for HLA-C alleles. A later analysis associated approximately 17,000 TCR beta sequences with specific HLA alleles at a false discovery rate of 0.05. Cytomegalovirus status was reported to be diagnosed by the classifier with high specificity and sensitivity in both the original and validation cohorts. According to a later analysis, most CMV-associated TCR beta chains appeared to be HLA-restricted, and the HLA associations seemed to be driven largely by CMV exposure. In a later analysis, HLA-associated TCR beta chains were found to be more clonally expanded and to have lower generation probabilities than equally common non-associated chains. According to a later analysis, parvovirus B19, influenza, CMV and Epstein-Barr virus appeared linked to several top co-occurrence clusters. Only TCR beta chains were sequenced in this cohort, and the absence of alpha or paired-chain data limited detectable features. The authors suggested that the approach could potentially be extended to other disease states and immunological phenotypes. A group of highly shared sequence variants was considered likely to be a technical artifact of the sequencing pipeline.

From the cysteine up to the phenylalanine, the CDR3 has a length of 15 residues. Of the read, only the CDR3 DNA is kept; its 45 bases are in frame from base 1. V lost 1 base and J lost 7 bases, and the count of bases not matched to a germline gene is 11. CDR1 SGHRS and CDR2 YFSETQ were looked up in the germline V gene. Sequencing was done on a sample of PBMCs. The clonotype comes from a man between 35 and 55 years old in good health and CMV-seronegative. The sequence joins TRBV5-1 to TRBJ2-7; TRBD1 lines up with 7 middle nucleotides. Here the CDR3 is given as CASSLSLDHRGEQYF. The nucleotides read TGCGCCAGCAGCTTGTCCCTGGACCACAGGGGTGAGCAGTACTTC.